The 30 T cell receptor beta chains presented below share a single source sample, sequenced in a study of blood T cell repertoires in COVID-19. Profiled with immunoSEQ multiplex PCR; TCRdb holds only in-frame clones, not every one. The data hold 150,000 to 160,000 clones, with 80% to 90% observed a single time. The specimen sequenced was peripheral blood. These receptor sequences come from a woman aged 40 to 55 with acute or convalescent COVID-19.

The gene calls are TRBV5-1 and TRBJ1-2; 12 positions match TRBD1. The CDR3 length is 14 residues. J lost 5 bases, V lost 4 bases, and 3 bases had no gene match. In germline, CDR1 is SGHRS, CDR2 YFSETQ. As DNA, the CDR3 is TGCGCCAGCAGCCAGGGACAGGGGGCGTATGGCTACACCTTC. Translated, it gives CASSQGQGAYGYTF.

The chain is built from TRBV18 and TRBJ2-7; a weak D match, TRBD1 (5 bases). There are 15 residues in the CDR3. Germline CDR1 reads KGHSH; CDR2 reads LQKENI. V dropped 4 bases and J dropped 3 bases, with 16 bases sitting between them. The CDR3 sequence is CASSRKETDLYEQYF. Here the CDR3 DNA reads TGTGCCAGCTCACGCAAAGAGACAGATCTCTACGAGCAGTACTTC. Looking up the rest from reference TRBV18 and TRBJ2-7 gives the full variable domain: NAGVMQNPRHLVRRRGQEARLRCSPMKGHSHVYWYRQLPEEGLKFMVYLQKENIIDESGMPKERFSAEFPKEGPSILRIQQVVRGDSAAYFCASSRKETDLYEQYFGPGTRLTVT.

The count of this clone is one. The chain employs TRBV5-1 and TRBJ2-1; the match to TRBD1 covers 9 bases. The CDR3 contains 16 residues. The V and J ends lost 3 bases and 4 bases, in that order; junction bases with no gene match: 8. From germline, CDR1 is SGHRS and CDR2 YFSETQ. This CDR3 is CASSSPGTGYYNEQFF. CDR3 in DNA: TGCGCCAGCAGCTCGCCCGGGACAGGGTATTACAATGAGCAGTTCTTC.

This sequence joins TRBV6-4 and TRBJ2-1; 14 bases map to TRBD2. V lost 3 bases, J lost 7 bases, and 2 bases stayed unmatched. This CDR3 region has 15 residues. The germline V gene encodes CDR1 MRHNA and CDR2 SNTAGT. Here the CDR3 reads CASSERLAGGNEQFF. As DNA, the CDR3 is TGTGCCAGCAGTGAGAGACTAGCGGGAGGGAATGAGCAGTTCTTC.

CDR3 loop: CASSPPNGGREKLFF. As DNA, the CDR3 is TGTGCCAGCTCACCACCCAACGGAGGTCGGGAAAAACTGTTTTTT. The chain links TRBV18 to TRBJ1-4, with D uncertain. Trimming took 0 bases from V and 8 from J, leaving 13 bases between them. Germline V gene sequence: CDR1 KGHSH, CDR2 LQKENI. The length of the CDR3 is 15 residues. Full variable domain (outside the CDR3, taken from reference TRBV18 and TRBJ1-4): NAGVMQNPRHLVRRRGQEARLRCSPMKGHSHVYWYRQLPEEGLKFMVYLQKENIIDESGMPKERFSAEFPKEGPSILRIQQVVRGDSAAYFCASSPPNGGREKLFFGSGTQLSVL.

The chain employs TRBV6-5 and TRBJ1-3; maybe TRBD1 (6 bases). Trimming took off 4 bases at V and 2 bases at J, with 9 bases between the two ends. Looked up from germline, CDR1 is MNHEY and CDR2 is SVGAGI. This CDR3 contains 14 residues. The DNA for the CDR3 is TGTGCCAGCAGTTCACCAGGGGCTGGAAACACCATATATTTT. Encoded protein: CASSSPGAGNTIYF.

The rearrangement links TRBV3-1 (or the pseudogene TRBV3-2) to TRBJ2-3; 9 nucleotides match TRBD2. The trim removed 3 bases at V and 3 bases at J, leaving 7 bases unmatched. The CDR3 length is 16 residues. CDR1 is LGHDT, CDR2 YNNKEL, per germline (reference sequence). CDR3 protein: CASSQGLATNTDTQYF. The CDR3 DNA sequence: TGTGCCAGCAGCCAGGGACTAGCCACGAATACAGATACGCAGTATTTT.

This chain joins TRBV7-2 and TRBJ2-6, with a weak D call TRBD1 (5 bases). This CDR3 has 18 residues. Trimming cost V 6 bases and J 0 bases, with 18 bases left between them. Looked up from germline, CDR1 is SGHTA and CDR2 is FQGNSA. CDR3 sequence (DNA): TGTGCCAGCAGTCCACAGGTTTTTAGCTTCTCTGGGGCCAACGTCCTGACTTTC. It is translated as CASSPQVFSFSGANVLTF. Based on the CDR3 plus reference TRBV7-2 and TRBJ2-6, the full variable domain is GAGVSQSPSNKVTEKGKDVELRCDPISGHTALYWYRQSLGQGLEFLIYFQGNSAPDKSGLPSDRFSAERTGGSVSTLTIQRTQQEDSAVYLCASSPQVFSFSGANVLTFGAGSRLTVL.

The chain combines TRBV28 with TRBJ2-1, with 9 bases fitting TRBD2. The CDR3 is 17 residues long. CDR1 and CDR2 (germline): MDHEN, SYDVKM. J was trimmed by 7 bases and V by 7 bases; bases with no gene match: 17. The CDR3 region is CASIRLDFSGGRNEQFF. The CDR3 DNA reads TGTGCCAGCATTCGACTCGACTTTAGCGGGGGACGTAATGAGCAGTTCTTC.

The chain links TRBV27 to TRBJ1-1; 9 bases line up with TRBD1. CDR3 length: 16 residues. V shed 1 base, J shed 6 bases, and the junction held 9 bases outside the gene matches. CDR1 MNHEY and CDR2 SMNVEV come from the germline V gene (reference sequence). The CDR3, as DNA: TGTGCCAGCAGTTTATATACAGGGGGCCCCACCGCTGAAGCTTTCTTT. This gives the protein CASSLYTGGPTAEAFF.

This rearrangement joins TRBV3-1 (or the pseudogene TRBV3-2) to TRBJ1-2; 10 positions agree with TRBD1. The CDR3 spans 16 residues. V trimming: 4 bases; J trimming: 4 bases; junction bases outside the gene matches: 9. The germline CDR1 and CDR2 sequences are LGHDT and YNNKEL (reference sequence). As DNA, the CDR3 is TGTGCCAGCAGCCCGCCCGGGAGGACAGGGGGCTATGGCTACACCTTC. Its translation: CASSPPGRTGGYGYTF.

This clone showed up just once. V usage is TRBV5-6 and J usage is TRBJ1-4; D gene ambiguous. The CDR3 is 12 amino acids. The germline V gene has CDR1 SGHDT and CDR2 YYEEEE. Trimming cost V 4 bases and J 7 bases, with 8 bases left between them. The CDR3 spells CASSPFREKLFF. CDR3 sequence (DNA): TGTGCCAGCAGCCCGTTCCGTGAAAAACTGTTTTTT.

The rearrangement links TRBV29-1 to TRBJ2-1; 12 nucleotides align to TRBD2. This CDR3 region has 14 residues. Germline CDR1 reads SQVTM; CDR2 reads ANQGSEA. The junction had 2 bases not matched to a gene; V was cut back by 6 bases and J by 2 bases. In DNA, the CDR3 is TGCAGCGTACCTAGCGGGGGGGCCTACAATGAGCAGTTCTTC. This translates into CSVPSGGAYNEQFF.

The gene calls are TRBV10-3 and TRBJ1-6, with 8 bases fitting TRBD1. The CDR3 extends over 14 amino acids. Germline values: CDR1 ENHRY, CDR2 SYGVKD. Trimming cost V 6 bases and J 7 bases; bases outside gene matches: 5. CDR3 nucleotide sequence: TGTGCCATCAGCCCGGGACAGGAGAATTCACCCCTCCACTTT. It yields the protein CAISPGQENSPLHF.

This clone was counted only a few times. This rearrangement joins TRBV5-1 to TRBJ1-1; 9 bases fit TRBD1. The germline CDR1 and CDR2 sequences are SGHRS and YFSETQ. The CDR3 extends over 15 amino acids. After removal of 2 bases from V and 1 base from J, the junction contained 3 bases not matched to a gene. In nucleotides, the CDR3 is TGCGCCAGCAGCTTTACAGGGGGCGGGAACACTGAAGCTTTCTTT. Translation gives CASSFTGGGNTEAFF.

The genes are TRBV5-1 and TRBJ1-1; tentative D call: TRBD1 (5 bases). The V gene lost 4 bases and the J gene lost 1 base, with 14 bases spanning the gap. The CDR3 loop spans 15 amino acids. The germline gives CDR1 SGHRS, CDR2 YFSETQ. Here the CDR3 DNA reads TGCGCCAGCAGCCCATCCGGGGGTTCGAACACTGAAGCTTTCTTT. This gives the protein CASSPSGGSNTEAFF.

The chain links TRBV6-1 to TRBJ1-5; D ambiguous. The V end lost 3 bases, the J end lost 9 bases, and 9 bases lay between the germline ends. Germline-derived CDR1 and CDR2 are MNHNS and SASEGT. CDR3 length: 12 amino acids. CDR3 residues: CASSDTARPQHF. In DNA, the CDR3 is TGTGCCAGCAGTGATACAGCAAGGCCCCAGCATTTT.

The V gene is TRBV2, the J gene TRBJ1-4; 9 bases line up with TRBD1. The CDR3 contains 15 residues. Looked up from germline, CDR1 is SNHLY and CDR2 is FYNNEI. V shed 7 bases and J 7 bases; nucleotides not matched to a gene: 10. CDR3 sequence: CASNPDRGRREKLFF. Here the CDR3 DNA reads TGTGCCAGCAATCCTGACAGGGGGAGACGTGAAAAACTGTTTTTT. Full variable domain (remainder filled in from reference TRBV2 and TRBJ1-4): EPEVTQTPSHQVTQMGQEVILRCVPISNHLYFYWYRQILGQKVEFLVSFYNNEISEKSEIFDDQFSVERPDGSNFTLKIRSTKLEDSAMYFCASNPDRGRREKLFFGSGTQLSVL.

This chain's CDR3 is CASSTDSYEQYF. CDR3 nucleotides: TGTGCCAGCAGCACGGACAGCTACGAGCAGTACTTC. V gene TRBV7-9 combines with J gene TRBJ2-7; a possible D gene is TRBD1 (6 bases). The CDR3 length is 12 residues. V was clipped by 5 bases and J by 3 bases, with 8 bases between them. In germline, CDR1 is SEHNR, CDR2 FQNEAQ (reference sequence).

In its sample, this clone was seen once. The V call is TRBV15, the J call TRBJ1-2, with 8 bases aligning to TRBD1. This CDR3 comprises 15 residues. Germline values: CDR1 LNHNV, CDR2 YYDKDF (reference sequence). The J segment lost 2 bases and the V segment lost 0 bases, leaving 2 bases of the junction unmatched. The CDR3 reads CATSREAGGNYGYTF. CDR3 nucleotide sequence: TGTGCCACCAGCAGAGAGGCAGGGGGCAACTATGGCTACACCTTC.

J is TRBJ1-2 and V is TRBV3-1 (or the pseudogene TRBV3-2); no clear D. V was trimmed by 0 bases and J by 2 bases, leaving 7 bases between them. The CDR3 sequence is 14 residues long. Germline V CDR1 and CDR2: LGHDT, YNNKEL (reference sequence). The CDR3 protein is CASSQELQNYGYTF. As DNA, the CDR3 is TGTGCCAGCAGCCAAGAGTTACAGAACTATGGCTACACCTTC.

The rearrangement uses TRBV4-1 and TRBJ2-5; perhaps TRBD2 as D (6 bases). Germline CDR1 and CDR2: MGHRA and YSYEKL. Trimming removed 3 bases from V and 4 bases from J, with 12 bases in between. The CDR3 totals 14 residues. DNA for the CDR3: TGCGCCAGCAGCCAGGCAGAACTAGCAGAGACCCAGTACTTC. Translation: CASSQAELAETQYF.

This clone has more than one count but fewer than ten. The CDR3 DNA reads as TGTGCCAGCAGAGCCGGGACAGGGAACACTGAAGCTTTCTTT. This translates into CASRAGTGNTEAFF. The chain has TRBV2 and TRBJ1-1, with TRBD1 matching 8 bases. There are 14 residues in the CDR3. CDR1 and CDR2 (germline): SNHLY, FYNNEI. J lost 1 base, V lost 6 bases, and 4 bases had no gene match.

The V and J genes are TRBV6-4 and TRBJ1-6; TRBD1 is a possible D gene (6 bases). Germline V gene lookup returns CDR1 MRHNA and CDR2 SNTAGT. V was clipped by 6 bases and J by 9 bases, with 12 bases between them. The CDR3 sequence is 13 residues long. Written as DNA, the CDR3 is TGTGCCAGCAGCCCGGACAGTTCTTCACCCCTCCACTTT. Translation gives CASSPDSSSPLHF.

The V and J genes are TRBV5-1 and TRBJ1-1; the D gene is possibly TRBD1 (5 bases). CDR1 and CDR2 (germline): SGHRS, YFSETQ. CDR3 length: 17 amino acids. Deletions cut 0 bases from V and 4 bases from J, with 19 bases between. The DNA for the CDR3 is TGCGCCAGCAGCTTGGCCTTTCAGGGCAGTGTGGGCACTGAAGCTTTCTTT. Its translation is CASSLAFQGSVGTEAFF.

V usage is TRBV27 and J usage is TRBJ1-5, with no clear D. Germline V lookup: CDR1 MNHEY, CDR2 SMNVEV (reference sequence). Trimming left V 3 bases short and J 5 bases short, with 11 bases between. This CDR3 contains 14 residues. The CDR3 loop reads CASSFRGPYQPQHF. The CDR3 nucleotides are TGTGCCAGCAGTTTTCGGGGTCCCTATCAGCCCCAGCATTTT.

This chain connects TRBV9 to TRBJ2-3; D perhaps matches TRBD2 (6 bases). Germline CDR1 reads SGDLS; CDR2 reads YYNGEE. The CDR3 runs to 14 residues. The V and J ends lost 3 bases and 10 bases respectively, with 18 bases between them. The CDR3 coding sequence is TGTGCCAGCAGCGCCACCGGGAGCCCCTGGGCGCAGTATTTT. Translating it yields CASSATGSPWAQYF.

This clone occurred once. The chain carries TRBV28 and TRBJ1-1; D uncertain. CDR1 is MDHEN, CDR2 SYDVKM, per germline. CDR3 length: 17 amino acids. The V and J ends lost 2 bases and 0 bases respectively, with 16 bases between them. CDR3 nucleotides: TGTGCCAGCAGTTTAAATCTAAACAGCCCTATGAACACTGAAGCTTTCTTT. This sequence encodes CASSLNLNSPMNTEAFF.

The V and J genes are TRBV5-1 and TRBJ1-6, with D uncertain. Per the germline V gene, CDR1 is SGHRS and CDR2 is YFSETQ. This CDR3 is built from 13 residues. The V and J ends lost 3 bases and 10 bases respectively, with 11 bases between them. CDR3 loop: CASSSTPGSPLHF. DNA of the CDR3: TGCGCCAGCAGCTCCACGCCGGGGTCACCCCTCCACTTT.

This clone was recorded only once. The rearrangement uses TRBV9 and TRBJ1-2, with 7 bases fitting TRBD1. V dropped 1 base and J dropped 4; count of bases not matched to a gene: 7. The CDR3 is 15 residues long. Germline CDR1 SGDLS, CDR2 YYNGEE. The CDR3 protein is CASSVRAGGTYGYTF. CDR3 sequence (DNA): TGTGCCAGCAGCGTAAGGGCAGGGGGAACCTATGGCTACACCTTC.